Below are 20 T cell receptor beta chains sequenced from a single sample in a study of blood T cell repertoires in COVID-19. TCRdb's table, derived via immunoSEQ multiplex PCR, lists solely in-frame clones and lacks some. The data hold more than 250,000 clones, with around 92% observed a single time. The sequencing sample was made of peripheral blood. The receptors stem from a man younger than 30 who had recovered from COVID-19.

This clone was found once. The genes are TRBV12-3 or TRBV12-4 and TRBJ2-2, with 8 bases identical to TRBD2. This CDR3 contains 13 residues. Trimming at V came to 5 bases and at J to 7 bases, leaving 3 bases not matched to a gene. The CDR3 DNA follows: TGTGCCAGCAGTCCCGGGACTAGCGGGGAGCTGTTTTTT. Its translation is CASSPGTSGELFF.

The chain joins TRBV7-3 to TRBJ2-5; TRBD2 matches 11 bases. The CDR3 extends over 15 amino acids. The germline gives CDR1 SGHTA, CDR2 FQGTGA. J was trimmed by 5 bases and V by 4 bases; bases with no gene match: 6. In DNA, the CDR3 is TGTGCCAGCAGCTCCCTAGGGACTAGCGGCGAGACCCAGTACTTC. Translating it yields CASSSLGTSGETQYF.

J is TRBJ2-7 and V is TRBV15; TRBD1 matches 7 bases. From germline, CDR1 is LNHNV and CDR2 YYDKDF (reference sequence). V shed 0 bases, J shed 0 bases, and the junction held 2 bases outside the gene matches. The CDR3 has 15 amino acids. The CDR3 region has the DNA TGTGCCACCAGCAGAGATTGGGACAGCTCCTACGAGCAGTACTTC. This sequence encodes CATSRDWDSSYEQYF. Using reference TRBV15 and TRBJ2-7 for the parts outside the CDR3, the full variable domain is DAMVIQNPRYQVTQFGKPVTLSCSQTLNHNVMYWYQQKSSQAPKLLFHYYDKDFNNEADTPDNFQSRRPNTSFCFLDIRSPGLGDTAMYLCATSRDWDSSYEQYFGPGTRLTVT.

This clone appeared many times. The J gene is TRBJ1-4, the V gene TRBV9, with TRBD1 matching 7 bases. Germline V CDR1 and CDR2: SGDLS, YYNGEE. The CDR3 sequence is 15 residues long. V was pared by 4 bases and J by 4 bases, with 7 bases of the junction left unmatched. The CDR3 DNA sequence: TGTGCCAGCAGCCCCTCGGGACAGTATAATGAAAAACTGTTTTTT. Translated, it gives CASSPSGQYNEKLFF. The full variable domain, with the rest looked up from reference TRBV9 and TRBJ1-4, is DSGVTQTPKHLITATGQRVTLRCSPRSGDLSVYWYQQSLDQGLQFLIQYYNGEERAKGNILERFSAQQFPDLHSELNLSSLELGDSALYFCASSPSGQYNEKLFFGSGTQLSVL.

The V call is TRBV7-3, the J call TRBJ2-2; the D gene is possibly TRBD1 (6 bases). The CDR3 totals 16 residues. CDR1 SGHTA and CDR2 FQGTGA come from the germline V gene. V was shortened by 5 bases and J by 4 bases, with 17 bases between the two germline ends. The CDR3 bases are TGTGCCAGCAGCCCAACGGGACACACAATCACCGGGGAGCTGTTTTTT. It translates to CASSPTGHTITGELFF.

Regarding this clone: Other nucleotide sequences from this sample produce the same CDR3. The gene calls are TRBV9 and TRBJ2-7; a weak D match, TRBD1 (6 bases). Between the trimmed V and J ends, which lost 0 bases and 2 bases, there was a span of 9 bases. CDR1 SGDLS and CDR2 YYNGEE come from the germline V gene. The CDR3 contains 14 residues. The CDR3 protein is CASSVGQATYEQYF. CDR3 nucleotides: TGTGCCAGCAGCGTAGGACAGGCAACCTACGAGCAGTACTTC. Full variable domain (remainder filled in from reference TRBV9 and TRBJ2-7): DSGVTQTPKHLITATGQRVTLRCSPRSGDLSVYWYQQSLDQGLQFLIQYYNGEERAKGNILERFSAQQFPDLHSELNLSSLELGDSALYFCASSVGQATYEQYFGPGTRLTVT.

The J gene is TRBJ2-7, the V gene TRBV5-5; 10 nucleotides agree with TRBD2. Trimming took 0 bases from V and 0 from J; bases not matched to a gene: 9. Germline CDR1 is SGHKS and CDR2 is YYEKEE (reference sequence). CDR3 length: 18 residues. The CDR3 bases are TGTGCCAGCAGCTTGGCCGAGCTACTAGCGGGAAGCTCCTACGAGCAGTACTTC. Its translation: CASSLAELLAGSSYEQYF.

This clone has only a few counts. The chain combines TRBV14 with TRBJ2-7; no reliable D call. Germline V gene lookup returns CDR1 SGHDN and CDR2 FVKESK. The CDR3 consists of 14 residues. Trimming shortened V by 4 bases and J by 2 bases, and 12 bases separated the two germline ends. CDR3: CASSRRPLPYEQYF. In DNA form, the CDR3 reads TGTGCCAGCAGCCGGCGGCCCCTACCCTACGAGCAGTACTTC.

The V call is TRBV7-9, the J call TRBJ1-5; D perhaps matches TRBD1 (6 bases). Germline CDR1 and CDR2: SEHNR and FQNEAQ (reference sequence). The CDR3 consists of 14 residues. The V gene lost 9 bases and the J gene lost 2 bases, with 14 bases spanning the gap. DNA of the CDR3: TGTGCCAGGGGGGGGCCCCGAGGCAATCAGCCCCAGCATTTT. Protein: CARGGPRGNQPQHF. Complete variable domain (other parts from reference TRBV7-9 and TRBJ1-5): DTGVSQNPRHKITKRGQNVTFRCDPISEHNRLYWYRQTLGQGPEFLTYFQNEAQLEKSRLLSDRFSAERPKGSFSTLEIQRTEQGDSAMYLCARGGPRGNQPQHFGDGTRLSIL.

Only one count was recorded for this clone. V gene TRBV29-1 combines with J gene TRBJ2-7; 7 nucleotides match TRBD2. The trim removed 2 bases at V and 2 bases at J, leaving 9 bases unmatched. The CDR3 covers 15 residues. The germline gives CDR1 SQVTM, CDR2 ANQGSEA. The CDR3 region is CSVESGEGIPYEQYF. For the CDR3, the DNA is TGCAGCGTTGAATCCGGGGAGGGAATCCCCTACGAGCAGTACTTC.

V is TRBV19 and J is TRBJ1-1; D unclear. Germline CDR1 LNHDA, CDR2 SQIVND (reference sequence). The CDR3 contains 15 residues. Trimming removed 0 bases at V and 0 bases at J, with 8 bases between. The CDR3 loop reads CASSIEPGMNTEAFF. CDR3 bases: TGTGCCAGTAGTATAGAACCGGGGATGAACACTGAAGCTTTCTTT. The variable domain in full, with the rest retrieved from reference TRBV19 and TRBJ1-1, is DGGITQSPKYLFRKEGQNVTLSCEQNLNHDAMYWYRQDPGQGLRLIYYSQIVNDFQKGDIAEGYSVSREKKESFPLTVTSAQKNPTAFYLCASSIEPGMNTEAFFGQGTRLTVV.

The rearrangement uses TRBV4-1 and TRBJ2-5, with D maybe TRBD2 (7 bases). The CDR3 sequence is 16 residues long. V was shortened by 0 bases and J by 2 bases, with 13 bases between the two germline ends. Germline V gene lookup returns CDR1 MGHRA and CDR2 YSYEKL. The CDR3 here is CASSQDLAGAQETQYF. DNA for the CDR3: TGCGCCAGCAGCCAAGATCTGGCGGGGGCTCAAGAGACCCAGTACTTC.

The chain has TRBV30 and TRBJ1-2, with a tentative D call TRBD1 (5 bases). This CDR3 is 13 amino acids long. Trimming took 2 bases from V and 6 from J, leaving 13 bases between them. Looked up from germline, CDR1 is GTSNPN and CDR2 is SVGIG (reference sequence). CDR3 DNA sequence: TGTGCCTGGAGTTACGGTCAGGGTGATGGCTACACCTTC. Encoded protein: CAWSYGQGDGYTF.

J is TRBJ2-2 and V is TRBV7-9; the D gene is possibly TRBD1 (7 bases). The germline gives CDR1 SEHNR, CDR2 FQNEAQ (reference sequence). Trimming cost V 5 bases and J 4 bases, with 14 bases left between them. CDR3 size: 15 residues. CDR3 sequence: CASSDAGQTTGELFF. Written as DNA, the CDR3 is TGTGCCAGCAGCGATGCGGGACAGACCACCGGGGAGCTGTTTTTT.

With regard to this clone: Other DNA sequences within the sample encode an identical CDR3. V is TRBV6-5 and J is TRBJ2-7; possibly TRBD2 for D (6 bases). From germline, CDR1 is MNHEY and CDR2 SVGAGI. This CDR3 contains 14 residues. V dropped 2 bases and J dropped 4 bases, with 12 bases sitting between them. Written as DNA, the CDR3 is TGTGCCAGCAGTTACGAGGCGGGAACATACGAGCAGTACTTC. Protein: CASSYEAGTYEQYF.

V usage is TRBV7-9 and J usage is TRBJ2-7; 9 bases are shared with TRBD1. The CDR3 covers 14 residues. Losses at the gene ends were 1 base for V and 5 bases for J; bases not matched to a gene: 3. CDR1 and CDR2 (germline): SEHNR, FQNEAQ (reference sequence). CDR3 nucleotide sequence: TGTGCCAGCAGCTTAGGGACAGGGGACCACGAGCAGTACTTC. This encodes CASSLGTGDHEQYF.

The chain is built from TRBV20-1 and TRBJ1-2; TRBD1 matches at 8 bases. The CDR3 runs 11 residues. The V gene end was trimmed by 4 bases and the J gene end by 8 bases; junction bases not matched to a gene: 3. CDR1 DFQATT and CDR2 SNEGSKA come from the germline V gene (reference sequence). CDR3 sequence reads: CSATGGAGYTF. CDR3 sequence (DNA): TGCAGTGCTACAGGGGGCGCAGGCTACACCTTC.

This clone was found once. The chain couples TRBV5-4 to TRBJ2-2; 12 nucleotides agree with TRBD2. V lost 7 bases and J lost 8; bases outside the gene matches: 15. Germline V gene lookup returns CDR1 SGHNT and CDR2 YYREEE (reference sequence). The CDR3 spans 17 residues. CDR3 region: CASRPGASGGAKGELFF. The CDR3 DNA follows: TGTGCCAGCCGCCCGGGGGCTAGCGGGGGGGCCAAGGGGGAGCTGTTTTTT.

The rearrangement joins TRBV7-6 to TRBJ1-1, with D unclear. CDR1 and CDR2 (germline): SGHVS, FNYEAQ. V lost 4 bases and J 0 bases, leaving 15 bases between the germline ends. CDR3 length: 16 amino acids. The CDR3 protein is CASSSPGGSMNTEAFF. The CDR3 region has the DNA TGTGCCAGCAGCTCCCCCGGCGGCAGCATGAACACTGAAGCTTTCTTT. Full variable domain (rest looked up from reference TRBV7-6 and TRBJ1-1): GAGVSQSPRYKVTKRGQDVALRCDPISGHVSLYWYRQALGQGPEFLTYFNYEAQQDKSGLPNDRFSAERPEGSISTLTIQRTEQRDSAMYRCASSSPGGSMNTEAFFGQGTRLTVV.

The CDR3: CASRGPATNEKLFF. The CDR3, as DNA: TGTGCCAGCAGGGGGCCTGCGACTAATGAAAAACTGTTTTTT. The genes are TRBV28 and TRBJ1-4, with D perhaps matching TRBD1 (5 bases). The length of the CDR3 is 14 residues. Between the trimmed V and J ends, which lost 6 bases and 2 bases, there was a span of 10 bases. Germline lookup yields CDR1 MDHEN and CDR2 SYDVKM.